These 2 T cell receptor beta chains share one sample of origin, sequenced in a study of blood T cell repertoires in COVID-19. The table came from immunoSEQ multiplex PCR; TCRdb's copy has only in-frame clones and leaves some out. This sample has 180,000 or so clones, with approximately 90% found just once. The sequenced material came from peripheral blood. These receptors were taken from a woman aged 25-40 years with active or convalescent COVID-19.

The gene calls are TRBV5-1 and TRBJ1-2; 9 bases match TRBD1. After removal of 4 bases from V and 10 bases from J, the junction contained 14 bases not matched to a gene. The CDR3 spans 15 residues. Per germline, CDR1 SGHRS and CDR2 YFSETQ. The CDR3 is CASSIRTGTGKDYTF. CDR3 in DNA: TGCGCCAGCAGCATAAGGACCGGGACAGGGAAGGACTACACCTTC.

CDR3 sequence: CASSLIGGVETQYF. For the CDR3, the DNA is TGTGCCAGCAGCTTGATAGGAGGGGTTGAGACCCAGTACTTC. V and J are TRBV7-9 and TRBJ2-5, with D tentatively TRBD2 (6 bases). The CDR3 loop spans 14 amino acids. Between the trimmed V and J ends, which lost 3 bases and 5 bases, there was a span of 13 bases. Germline CDR1 SEHNR, CDR2 FQNEAQ (reference sequence). Full variable domain (outside the CDR3, taken from reference TRBV7-9 and TRBJ2-5): DTGVSQNPRHKITKRGQNVTFRCDPISEHNRLYWYRQTLGQGPEFLTYFQNEAQLEKSRLLSDRFSAERPKGSFSTLEIQRTEQGDSAMYLCASSLIGGVETQYFGPGTRLLVL.